This entry is about one TCR beta chain. No antigen is known for it. This sample was included in a study of T cell responses to AZD1222 COVID-19 vaccine. The study's findings and limits: Donors were chiefly white British, with a greater number of females, and clonal diversity was perhaps underestimated. The peak T cell response came first, and repertoires were sampled only after it.

The data were produced by immunoSEQ multiplex PCR, yet TCRdb's version contains in-frame clones alone and is incomplete. Of 150,000 to 200,000 clones in the sample, around 90% were seen once. V lost 0 bases to trimming and J lost 8 bases, with 13 bases between them. CDR1 and CDR2 from the germline V gene are GTSNPN and SVGIG (reference sequence). There are 13 residues in the CDR3. This TCR was sampled from an adult in good health. The chain links TRBV30 to TRBJ1-2; tentative D call: TRBD1 (5 bases). Sequences were derived from peripheral blood, sampled on day 0 of AZD1222 vaccination. The CDR3 DNA is TGTGCCTGGAGTGTGGGGGGGTTGGAGGGCTACACCTTC. The encoded protein is CAWSVGGLEGYTF.